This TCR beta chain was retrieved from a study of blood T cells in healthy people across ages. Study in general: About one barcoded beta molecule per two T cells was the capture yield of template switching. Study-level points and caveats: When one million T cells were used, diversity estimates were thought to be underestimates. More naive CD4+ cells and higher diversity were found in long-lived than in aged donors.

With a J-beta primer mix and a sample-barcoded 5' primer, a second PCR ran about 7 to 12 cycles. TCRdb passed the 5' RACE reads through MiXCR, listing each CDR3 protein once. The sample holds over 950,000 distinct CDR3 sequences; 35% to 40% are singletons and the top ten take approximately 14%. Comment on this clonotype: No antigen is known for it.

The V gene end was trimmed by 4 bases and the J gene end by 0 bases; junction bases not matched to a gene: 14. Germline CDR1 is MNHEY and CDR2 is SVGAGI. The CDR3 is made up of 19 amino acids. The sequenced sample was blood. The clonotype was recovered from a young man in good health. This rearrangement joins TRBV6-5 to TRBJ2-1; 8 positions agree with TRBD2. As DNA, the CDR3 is TGTGCCAGCAGTTCCTTTACGACCGCGGGGGGTACCTCCTACAATGAGCAGTTCTTC. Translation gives CASSSFTTAGGTSYNEQFF.